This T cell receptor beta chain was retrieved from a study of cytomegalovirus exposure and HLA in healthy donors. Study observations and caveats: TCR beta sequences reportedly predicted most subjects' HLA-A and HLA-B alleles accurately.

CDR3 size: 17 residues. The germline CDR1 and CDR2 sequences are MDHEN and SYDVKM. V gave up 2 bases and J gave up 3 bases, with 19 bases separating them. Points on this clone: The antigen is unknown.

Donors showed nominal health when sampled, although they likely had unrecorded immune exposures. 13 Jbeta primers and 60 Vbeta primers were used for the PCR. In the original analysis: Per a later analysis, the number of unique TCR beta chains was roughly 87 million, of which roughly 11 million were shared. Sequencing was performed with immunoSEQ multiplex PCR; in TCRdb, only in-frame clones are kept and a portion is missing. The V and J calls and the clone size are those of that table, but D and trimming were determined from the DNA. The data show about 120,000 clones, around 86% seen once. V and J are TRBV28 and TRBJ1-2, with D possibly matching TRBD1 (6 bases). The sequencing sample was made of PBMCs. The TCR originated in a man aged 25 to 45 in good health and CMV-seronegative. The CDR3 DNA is TGTGCCAGCAGTTTAGGCGGCGGGGGGGGCCCGTACTATGGCTACACCTTC. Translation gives CASSLGGGGGPYYGYTF.